Listed below are T cell receptor beta chains from one sample, sequenced in a study of immune evolution from preneoplasia to lung adenocarcinoma. Profiled with immunoSEQ multiplex PCR; TCRdb holds only in-frame clones, not every one. The sample shows 9,500 to 15,000 clones, approximately 81% of them seen only once. The sample taken for sequencing was FFPE tissue from an adenomatous hyperplasia lung lesion. The origin of the receptors is a person between 50 and 69 years old with lung adenocarcinoma. Each CDR3 is given with its conserved first and last residue. Fields, in order: CDR3 DNA, CDR3 protein, V gene, clone size, J gene, D gene. The D gene is left open where the match is weak. Size is omitted from some rows. Given values are once, few, many or a class for expanded clones.

TGTGCCAGCAGCTTGGGTCGGGGAAGCAATCAGCCCCAGCATTTT	CASSLGRGSNQPQHF	TRBV5-6	NA	TRBJ1-5	NA
TGCGCCAGCAGCACGGACACGAGAGGGACTGAAGCTTTCTTT	CASSTDTRGTEAFF	TRBV5-1	NA	TRBJ1-1	NA
TGTGCCAGCAGTTTAGAAAGGGTGAATGAAAAACTGTTTTTT	CASSLERVNEKLFF	TRBV28	NA	TRBJ1-4	NA
TGTGCCAGCAGTGAAGGTCCGGGAATCTACGAGCAGTACTTC	CASSEGPGIYEQYF	TRBV6-1	NA	TRBJ2-7	NA
TGTGCCAGCAGCCCTGGACAGGGGGGTCAGCCCCAGCATTTT	CASSPGQGGQPQHF	TRBV7-2	NA	TRBJ1-5	TRBD1
TGTGCCAGCAGCGCCAACCGTTTGAGCTCCTACAATGAGCAGTTCTTC	CASSANRLSSYNEQFF	TRBV7-3	NA	TRBJ2-1	NA
TGTGCCAGCAGCTTACGGTGGAAAAACACCGGGGAGCTGTTTTTT	CASSLRWKNTGELFF	TRBV7-3	NA	TRBJ2-2	NA
TGCGCCAGCAGCATAGCGGGGGGGCTCTACGAGCAGTACTTC	CASSIAGGLYEQYF	TRBV5-1	NA	TRBJ2-7	TRBD2
TGTGCCAGTAGTATTGGGACTATAGGAGAGACCCAGTACTTC	CASSIGTIGETQYF	TRBV19	once	TRBJ2-5	TRBD2
TGTGCCAGCAGCGTAGTTTCCGGACCGAACTACGAGCAGTACTTC	CASSVVSGPNYEQYF	TRBV9	NA	TRBJ2-7	NA
TGTGCCTGGAGTGTACAGGGGGCGCATGGAGAAGCTTTCTTT	CAWSVQGAHGEAFF	TRBV30	few	TRBJ1-1	TRBD1
TGCGCCAGCAGCTTGCGCTCGGCTAGCGGGAGGGCCGGGGGGTCCTACGAGCAGTACTTC	CASSLRSASGRAGGSYEQYF	TRBV5-1	NA	TRBJ2-7	TRBD2
TGTGCCAGCAGCTTGGTTGCACCGGGACTAGCGGGAGTGGCGTGGGAGACCCAGTACTTC	CASSLVAPGLAGVAWETQYF	TRBV7-8	NA	TRBJ2-5	TRBD2
TGTGCCAGCAGTGCGGGGATTTGGGACACTGAAGCTTTCTTT	CASSAGIWDTEAFF	TRBV27	NA	TRBJ1-1	NA
TGCGCCAGCCTAAAGACAGGGGATGGCTACACCTTC	CASLKTGDGYTF	TRBV10-2	NA	TRBJ1-2	TRBD1
TGTGCCACCAGCAGAGAAGGCAGGGCGAACACTGAAGCTTTCTTT	CATSREGRANTEAFF	TRBV15	NA	TRBJ1-1	NA
TGTGCCAGCAGTGCGTTGGGGGCGCTATTCGAGACCCAGTACTTC	CASSALGALFETQYF	TRBV6-1	NA	TRBJ2-5	NA
TGCGCCAGCACCCGAGCGGGAGCCCCCTACGAGCAGTACTTC	CASTRAGAPYEQYF	TRBV10-2	once	TRBJ2-7	TRBD2
TGCGCCAGCAGCTTGGCTGGGGGTTTATCGGGGAAGGATACGCAGTATTTT	CASSLAGGLSGKDTQYF	TRBV5-1	NA	TRBJ2-3	NA
TGCAGCGTTGCTTCCGGGATAAACACTGAAGCTTTCTTT	CSVASGINTEAFF	TRBV29-1	NA	TRBJ1-1	NA